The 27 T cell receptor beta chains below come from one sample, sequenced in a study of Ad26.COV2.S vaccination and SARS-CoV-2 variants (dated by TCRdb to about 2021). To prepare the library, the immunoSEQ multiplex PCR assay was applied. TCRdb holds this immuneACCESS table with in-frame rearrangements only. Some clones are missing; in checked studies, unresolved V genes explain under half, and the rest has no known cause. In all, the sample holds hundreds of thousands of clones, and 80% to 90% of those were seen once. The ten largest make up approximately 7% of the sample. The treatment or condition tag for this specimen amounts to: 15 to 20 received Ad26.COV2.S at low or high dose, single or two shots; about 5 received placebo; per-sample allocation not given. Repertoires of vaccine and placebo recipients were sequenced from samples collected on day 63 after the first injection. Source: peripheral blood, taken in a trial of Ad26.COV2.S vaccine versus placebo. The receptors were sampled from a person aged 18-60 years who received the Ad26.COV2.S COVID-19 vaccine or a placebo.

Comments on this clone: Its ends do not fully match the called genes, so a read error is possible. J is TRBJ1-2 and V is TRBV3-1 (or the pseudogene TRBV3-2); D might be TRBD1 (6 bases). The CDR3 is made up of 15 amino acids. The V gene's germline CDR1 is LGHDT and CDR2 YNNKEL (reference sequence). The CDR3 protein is CASTQQGWDRKGYTF. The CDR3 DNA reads TGTGCCAGCACCCAACAGGGTTGGGATCGGAAAGGCTACACCTTC.

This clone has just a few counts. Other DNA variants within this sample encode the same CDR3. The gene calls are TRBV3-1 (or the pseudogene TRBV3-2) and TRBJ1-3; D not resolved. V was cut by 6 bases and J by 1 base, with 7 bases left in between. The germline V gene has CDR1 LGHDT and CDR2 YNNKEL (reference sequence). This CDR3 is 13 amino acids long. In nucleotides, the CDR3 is TGTGCCAGCAGTGGGTCATCTGGAAACACCATATATTTT. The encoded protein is CASSGSSGNTIYF.

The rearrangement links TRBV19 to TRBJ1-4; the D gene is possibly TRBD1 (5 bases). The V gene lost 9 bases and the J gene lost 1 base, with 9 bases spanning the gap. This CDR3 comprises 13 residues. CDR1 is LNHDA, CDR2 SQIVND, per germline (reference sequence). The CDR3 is CASRQLTNEKLFF. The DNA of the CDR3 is TGTGCCAGCCGACAGCTAACTAATGAAAAACTGTTTTTT.

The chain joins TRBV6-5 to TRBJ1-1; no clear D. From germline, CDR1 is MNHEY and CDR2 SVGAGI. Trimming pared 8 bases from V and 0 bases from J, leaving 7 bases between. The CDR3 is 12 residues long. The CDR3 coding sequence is TGTGCCAGCCGGGTGATGAACACTGAAGCTTTCTTT. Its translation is CASRVMNTEAFF.

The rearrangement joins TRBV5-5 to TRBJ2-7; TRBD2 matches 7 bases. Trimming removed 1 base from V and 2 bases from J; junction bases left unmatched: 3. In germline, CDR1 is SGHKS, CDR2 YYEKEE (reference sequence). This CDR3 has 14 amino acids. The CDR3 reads CASSLRDYTYEQYF. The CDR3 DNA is TGTGCCAGCAGCTTGAGGGACTACACCTACGAGCAGTACTTC.

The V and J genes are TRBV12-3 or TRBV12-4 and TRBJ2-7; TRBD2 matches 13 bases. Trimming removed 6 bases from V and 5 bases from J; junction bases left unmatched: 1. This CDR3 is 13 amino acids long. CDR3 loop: CASRTSGRNEQYF. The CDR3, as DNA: TGTGCCAGCAGGACTAGCGGGAGGAACGAGCAGTACTTC.

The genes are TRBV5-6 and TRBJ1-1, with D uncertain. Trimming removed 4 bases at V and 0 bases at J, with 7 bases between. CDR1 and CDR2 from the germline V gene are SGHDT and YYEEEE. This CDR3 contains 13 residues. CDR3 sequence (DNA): TGTGCCAGCAGCATTGATCTGAACACTGAAGCTTTCTTT. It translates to CASSIDLNTEAFF.

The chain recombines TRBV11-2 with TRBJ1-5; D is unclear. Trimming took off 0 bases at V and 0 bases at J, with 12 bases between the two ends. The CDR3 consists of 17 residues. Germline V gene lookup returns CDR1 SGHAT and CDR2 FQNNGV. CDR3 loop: CASSLDYGVYSNQPQHF. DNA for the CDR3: TGTGCCAGCAGCTTAGATTACGGGGTCTATAGCAATCAGCCCCAGCATTTT.

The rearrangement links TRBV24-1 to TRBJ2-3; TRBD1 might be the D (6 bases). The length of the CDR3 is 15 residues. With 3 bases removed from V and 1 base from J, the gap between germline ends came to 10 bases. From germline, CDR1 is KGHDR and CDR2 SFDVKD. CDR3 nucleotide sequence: TGTGCCACCAGTGATCCCCAGGGGCGCACAGATACGCAGTATTTT. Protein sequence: CATSDPQGRTDTQYF.

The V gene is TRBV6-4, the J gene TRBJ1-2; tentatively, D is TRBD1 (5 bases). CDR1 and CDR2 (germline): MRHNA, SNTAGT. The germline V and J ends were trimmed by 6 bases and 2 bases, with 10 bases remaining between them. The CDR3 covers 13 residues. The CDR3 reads CASRRPGNYGYTF. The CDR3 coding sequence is TGTGCCAGCAGGCGTCCAGGGAACTATGGCTACACCTTC.

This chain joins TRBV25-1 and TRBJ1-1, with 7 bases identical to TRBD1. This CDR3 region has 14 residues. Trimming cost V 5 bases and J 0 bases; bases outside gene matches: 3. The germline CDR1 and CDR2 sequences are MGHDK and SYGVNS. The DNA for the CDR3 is TGTGCCAGCAGTACACAGGGGATGAACACTGAAGCTTTCTTT. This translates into CASSTQGMNTEAFF.

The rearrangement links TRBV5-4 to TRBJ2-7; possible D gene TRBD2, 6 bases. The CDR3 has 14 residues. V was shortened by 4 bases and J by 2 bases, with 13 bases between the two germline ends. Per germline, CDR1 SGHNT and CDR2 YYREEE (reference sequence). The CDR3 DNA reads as TGTGCCAGCAGCCCCTCGACTAGTCCCTACGAGCAGTACTTC. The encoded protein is CASSPSTSPYEQYF. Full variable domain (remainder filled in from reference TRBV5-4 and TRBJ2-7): ETGVTQSPTHLIKTRGQQVTLRCSSQSGHNTVSWYQQALGQGPQFIFQYYREEENGRGNFPPRFSGLQFPNYSSELNVNALELDDSALYLCASSPSTSPYEQYFGPGTRLTVT.

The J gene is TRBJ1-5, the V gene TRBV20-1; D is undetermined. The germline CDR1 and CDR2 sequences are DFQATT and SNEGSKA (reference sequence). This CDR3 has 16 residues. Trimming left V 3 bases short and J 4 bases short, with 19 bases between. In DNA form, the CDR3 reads TGCAGTGCTAGTGAGAACGGACGGGGATTGAATCAGCCCCAGCATTTT. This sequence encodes CSASENGRGLNQPQHF.

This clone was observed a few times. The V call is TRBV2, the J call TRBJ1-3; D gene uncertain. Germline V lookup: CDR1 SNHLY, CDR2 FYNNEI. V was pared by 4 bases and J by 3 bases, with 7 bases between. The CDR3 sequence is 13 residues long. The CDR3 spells CASSVEVGNTIYF. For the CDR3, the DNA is TGTGCCAGCAGTGTAGAAGTTGGAAACACCATATATTTT.

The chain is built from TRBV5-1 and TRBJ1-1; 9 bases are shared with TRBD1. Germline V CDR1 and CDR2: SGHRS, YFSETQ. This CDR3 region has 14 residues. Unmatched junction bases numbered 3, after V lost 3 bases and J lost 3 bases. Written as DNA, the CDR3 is TGCGCCAGCAGCTCCGGGACAGGGCACACTGAAGCTTTCTTT. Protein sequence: CASSSGTGHTEAFF.

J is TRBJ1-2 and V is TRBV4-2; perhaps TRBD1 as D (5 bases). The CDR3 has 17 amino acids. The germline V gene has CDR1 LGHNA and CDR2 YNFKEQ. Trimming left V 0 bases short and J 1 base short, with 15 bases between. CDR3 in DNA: TGTGCCAGCAGCCAAGATGTAGCTACGGGGGGTAACTATGGCTACACCTTC. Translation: CASSQDVATGGNYGYTF.

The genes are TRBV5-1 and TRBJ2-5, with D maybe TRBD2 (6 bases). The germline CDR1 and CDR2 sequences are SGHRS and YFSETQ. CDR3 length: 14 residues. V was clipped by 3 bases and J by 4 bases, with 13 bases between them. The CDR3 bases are TGCGCCAGCAGCTACGTGGGGGGTTTAGAGACCCAGTACTTC. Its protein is CASSYVGGLETQYF.

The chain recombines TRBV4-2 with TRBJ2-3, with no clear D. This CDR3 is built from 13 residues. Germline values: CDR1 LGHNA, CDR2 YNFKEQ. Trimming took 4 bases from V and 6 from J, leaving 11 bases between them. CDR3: CASSPPTRDTQYF. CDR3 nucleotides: TGTGCCAGCAGCCCGCCGACTCGGGATACGCAGTATTTT.

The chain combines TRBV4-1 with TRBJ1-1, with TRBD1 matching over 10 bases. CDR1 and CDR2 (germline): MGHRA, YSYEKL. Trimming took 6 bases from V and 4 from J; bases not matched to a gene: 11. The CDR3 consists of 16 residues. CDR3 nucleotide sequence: TGCGCCAGCAGTCCTGACAGGGGGCATCAGGGCACTGAAGCTTTCTTT. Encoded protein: CASSPDRGHQGTEAFF.

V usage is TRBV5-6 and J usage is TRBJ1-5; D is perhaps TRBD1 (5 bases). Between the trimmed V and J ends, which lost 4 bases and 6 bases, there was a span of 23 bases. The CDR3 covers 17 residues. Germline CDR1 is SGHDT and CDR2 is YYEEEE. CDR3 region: CASSQGGRVMTSQPQHF. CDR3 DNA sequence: TGTGCCAGCAGCCAGGGTGGCAGGGTAATGACCAGTCAGCCCCAGCATTTT. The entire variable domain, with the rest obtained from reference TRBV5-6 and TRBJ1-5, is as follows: DAGVTQSPTHLIKTRGQQVTLRCSPKSGHDTVSWYQQALGQGPQFIFQYYEEEERQRGNFPDRFSGHQFPNYSSELNVNALLLGDSALYLCASSQGGRVMTSQPQHFGDGTRLSIL.

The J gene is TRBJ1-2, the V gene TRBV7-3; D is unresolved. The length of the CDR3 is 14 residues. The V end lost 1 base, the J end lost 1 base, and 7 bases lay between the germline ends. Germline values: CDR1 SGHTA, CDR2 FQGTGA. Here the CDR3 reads CASSLNSDNYGYTF. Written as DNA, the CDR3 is TGTGCCAGCAGCTTAAACAGCGATAACTATGGCTACACCTTC.

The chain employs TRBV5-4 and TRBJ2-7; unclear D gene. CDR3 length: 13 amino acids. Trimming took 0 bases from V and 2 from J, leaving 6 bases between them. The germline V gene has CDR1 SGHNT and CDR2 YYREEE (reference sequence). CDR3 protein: CASSLGRTYEQYF. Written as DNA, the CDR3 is TGTGCCAGCAGCTTGGGGCGGACCTACGAGCAGTACTTC.

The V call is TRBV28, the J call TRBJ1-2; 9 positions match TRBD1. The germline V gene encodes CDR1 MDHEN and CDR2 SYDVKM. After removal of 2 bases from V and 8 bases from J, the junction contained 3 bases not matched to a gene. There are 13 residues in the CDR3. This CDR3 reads CASSLGTGIGYTF. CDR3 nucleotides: TGTGCCAGCAGTTTAGGGACAGGGATCGGCTACACCTTC.

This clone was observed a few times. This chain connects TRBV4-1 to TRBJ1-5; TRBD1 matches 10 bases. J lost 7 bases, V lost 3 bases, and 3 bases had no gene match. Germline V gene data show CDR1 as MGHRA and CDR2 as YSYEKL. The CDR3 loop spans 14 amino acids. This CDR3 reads CASSQGQGPQPQHF. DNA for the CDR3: TGCGCCAGCAGCCAGGGACAGGGGCCCCAGCCCCAGCATTTT.

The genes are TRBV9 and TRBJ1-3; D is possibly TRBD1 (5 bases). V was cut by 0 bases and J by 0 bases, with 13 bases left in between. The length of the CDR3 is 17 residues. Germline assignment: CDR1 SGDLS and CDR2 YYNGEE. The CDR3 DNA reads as TGTGCCAGCAGCGTAGAGGGACGAGGGTACTCTGGAAACACCATATATTTT. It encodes CASSVEGRGYSGNTIYF.

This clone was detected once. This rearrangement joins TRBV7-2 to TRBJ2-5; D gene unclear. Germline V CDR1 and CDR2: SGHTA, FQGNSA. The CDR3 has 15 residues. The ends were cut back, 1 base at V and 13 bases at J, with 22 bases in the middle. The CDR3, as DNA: TGTGCCAGCAGCTTAGATCGCATCGCGGCGTCTCGGTGGTACTTC. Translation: CASSLDRIAASRWYF.

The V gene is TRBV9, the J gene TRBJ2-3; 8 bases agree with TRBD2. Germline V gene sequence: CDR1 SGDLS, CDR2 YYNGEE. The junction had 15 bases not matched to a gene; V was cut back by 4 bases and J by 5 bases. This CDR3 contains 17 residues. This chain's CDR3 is CASSTNLAGSTGDTQYF. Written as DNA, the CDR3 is TGTGCCAGCAGCACAAACTTAGCGGGGTCCACGGGAGATACGCAGTATTTT.